This TCR beta chain is drawn from a study of CD8+ T cells in alopecia areata (dated by TCRdb to the late 2010s). Broadly, across the study: The treated patients took part in an open-label pilot trial in which moderate-to-severe alopecia areata was treated with oral tofacitinib at 5 to 10 mg twice daily. Scalp clonality was compared among normal scalp (n=4), patchy alopecia areata scalp (n=8), and alopecia totalis/universalis scalp (n=8). Tofacitinib was administered for 6 to 18 months, and 6 months of follow-up off drug were then conducted to assess delayed response and recurrence. TCRbeta CDR3 regions were amplified by immunoSEQ multiplex PCR with 35 Vbeta forward and 13 Jbeta reverse primers. High-throughput TCRbeta sequencing was used to examine T cell clonal expansion in alopecia areata in both the C3H/HeJ mouse model and human patients. Patients on tofacitinib were biopsied at baseline and after 4 and 24 weeks of treatment, and several of the patients also had a later scalp biopsy. Scalp tissue and sorted CD4+ and CD8+ peripheral blood T cells from patchy and totalis/universalis alopecia areata patients and from healthy controls were covered by human TCRbeta sequencing. RNA came from the PAXgene miRNA kit for fixed scalp, the miRNeasy kit for PBMCs, and the RNeasy kit for mouse skin.

Receptor amplification or capture employed the immunoSEQ multiplex PCR assay. To provide template for TCR sequencing, every sample had RNA extracted and reverse transcribed into cDNA. SuperScript III was used for first-strand cDNA synthesis, primed with a 2:1 mix of oligo-dT and random hexamers. Amplification bias was assessed with a synthetic immune receptor repertoire, and residual bias was removed computationally. Concerning the study's data processing: Raw reads were preprocessed to remove errors, and CDR3 was defined by IMGT conventions from the conserved cysteine to phenylalanine. Clonality was computed as 1 minus the Shannon entropy, with the entropy normalized by log2 of the number of productive unique TCRs. Scalp TCRbeta sequences were cross-referenced with sorted blood CD4 and CD8 repertoires so that the CD4 or CD8 identity of scalp clones could be inferred. The immuneACCESS repertoire file appears here via TCRdb, limited to in-frame rearrangements. These files lack a portion of the clones; in checked studies, under half of the deficit traces to unresolved V genes, and the cause of the others is not known. V, J and clone size reflect that table, while D and trimming were determined from the DNA. Across this sample there are about 150,000 clones, with around 47% seen only once. Around 7% of the sample goes to the ten largest clones.

From alopecia areata patients, peripheral blood was collected along with lesional scalp punch biopsies. PBMCs were isolated by density centrifugation and stained for CD3, CD4 and CD8, after which CD4+ and CD8+ T cells were sorted on a FACSAria. The germline V gene encodes CDR1 LNHNV and CDR2 YYDKDF (reference sequence). Trimming costs V 1 base and J 6 bases, and their ends lie 10 bases apart. The CDR3 runs 13 amino acids, cysteine and phenylalanine included. The DNA shown is the 39-base CDR3, in frame from base 1. A remark on this clone: Which antigen it targets is not known. One base away there is no much larger clone; base qualities are not given.

Paper-wide results and their limitations: Compared with normal scalp, lesional scalp, particularly in alopecia totalis/universalis, had higher clonality and more expanded CD8+ clones, which suggests antigenic drive. Scalp TCR repertoire analysis is complicated because resident alphabeta T cells in normal human skin are also sequenced, whereas mouse skin is dominated by gammadelta T cells. Shared TCR sequences between patients were less evident than in mice, which may be partly attributable to HLA diversity in the patient population.

The sample comprised CD4+ T cells sorted from blood. Here the chain combines TRBV15 and TRBJ2-7; too little of a D gene remains to name it. The receptor was isolated from a human donor with alopecia areata. The base sequence is TGTGCCACCAGCAGAGGTTCGGACCGCGAGCAGTACTTC. Its translation reads: CATSRGSDREQYF.